The sequence of this T cell receptor beta chain was determined in a study of blood T cell repertoires in COVID-19 (dated by TCRdb to about 2020). Study-wide context: Samples covering the acute and convalescent phases of COVID-19 were provided by collaborators in the United States, Italy and Spain. Nearly every sample came with metadata listing a de-identified subject ID, COVID-19 status, age in years and sex. The prospective study material was composed of cDNA or gDNA derived from T cells, B-cell-depleted T cells, or PBMCs. The dataset comprised deeply sampled blood TCRbeta repertoires from subjects exposed to, actively infected with, or recovered from COVID-19. The samples were drawn from two sources: the first 160 participants of the ongoing ImmuneRACE study, and 1,254 subjects contributed by 6 global collaborators. Where HLA class I and class II types were available, the types were taken from metadata supplied by the sample provider, not from assay-based typing. The repertoires were made available in a free public database intended to serve as a resource for research on the immune response to SARS-CoV-2. Study-wide findings and limitations: Clinical and demographic metadata were provided uncurated, with the amount varying by source and participant.

Turning to this clone: Its antigen is unknown. No qualities accompany the bases; no much larger clone lies one base away.

TCRbeta CDR3 regions were amplified from genomic DNA using the immunoSEQ Assay, a bias-controlled multiplex PCR. Per the authors' processing: The number of nucleated cells in each sample was estimated by amplification of reference gene primers within the assay. To quantify the absolute abundance of each unique TCRbeta CDR3 rearrangement, sequence reads were collapsed and filtered. Productive Simpson clonality was computed per sample as the square root of Simpson's diversity index over productive rearrangements. The clones in this table, taken by TCRdb from immuneACCESS, are in-frame only. Not every clone is retained; where verified, under half of the shortfall comes from an unresolved V gene, and the cause of the rest is unknown. V, J and clone size are taken as reported in that table, and D and trimming were inferred from the DNA itself. In all, the sample holds about 120,000 clones, and 87% of those were seen once. 25% to 35% of the sample goes to the ten largest clones.

Collaborating institutions collected whole blood in K2EDTA tubes following their own protocols. For TCRbeta analysis, collaborator samples were shipped as frozen whole blood, as isolated PBMCs, or as DNA extracted from either sample type. Trimming takes 5 bases off V and 7 bases off J; junction bases not matched to a gene: 8. The germline V gene gives CDR1 as LGHNT and CDR2 as FRNRAP. The CDR3 covers 15 residues, taking in both the cysteine and the phenylalanine. Of the read, only the CDR3 DNA is kept; its 45 bases are in frame from base 1. Rearrangement joined TRBV12-5 to TRBJ2-1, and 10 junctional nucleotides match TRBD1. The receptor was isolated from an older woman with acute or convalescent COVID-19. The source material was peripheral blood. The DNA is TGTGCTAGTGGTATCGGGACAGGGGCGCCAAATGAGCAGTTCTTC. It specifies CASGIGTGAPNEQFF. Extended through the reference TRBV12-5 and TRBJ2-1 proteins, this CDR3 yields the full variable domain: DARVTQTPRHKVTEMGQEVTMRCQPILGHNTVFWYRQTMMQGLELLAYFRNRAPLDDSGMPKDRFSAEMPDATLATLKIQPSEPRDSAVYFCASGIGTGAPNEQFFGPGTRLTVL.